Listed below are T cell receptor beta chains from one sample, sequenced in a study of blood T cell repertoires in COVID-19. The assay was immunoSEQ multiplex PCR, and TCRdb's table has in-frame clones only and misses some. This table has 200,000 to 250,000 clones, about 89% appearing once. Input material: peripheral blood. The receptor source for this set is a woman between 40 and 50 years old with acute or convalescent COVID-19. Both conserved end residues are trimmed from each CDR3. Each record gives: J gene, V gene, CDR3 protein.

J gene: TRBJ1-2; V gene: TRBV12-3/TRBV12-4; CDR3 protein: ASKPTGAHGYT
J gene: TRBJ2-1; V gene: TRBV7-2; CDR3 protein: ASSISGASGGAGEQF
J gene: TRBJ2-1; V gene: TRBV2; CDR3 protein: ASSDHGDNEQF
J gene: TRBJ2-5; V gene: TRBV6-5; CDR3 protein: ASSYRGQETQY
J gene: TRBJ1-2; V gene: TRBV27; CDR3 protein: ASSLGGNYGYT
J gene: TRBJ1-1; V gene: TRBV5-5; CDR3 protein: ASSQYAGTGNTEAF
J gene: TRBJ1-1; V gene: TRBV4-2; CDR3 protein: ASSQDRERMNTEAF
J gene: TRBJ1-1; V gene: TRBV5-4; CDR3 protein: ASSLVAGTEAF
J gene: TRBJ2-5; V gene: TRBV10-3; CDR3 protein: AISENPGEETQY
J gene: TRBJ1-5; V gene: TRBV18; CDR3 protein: ASSPPMTGGYSNQPQH
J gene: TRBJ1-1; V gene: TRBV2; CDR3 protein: ASQREKTAF
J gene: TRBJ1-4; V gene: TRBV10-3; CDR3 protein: AISVEGQPNEKLF
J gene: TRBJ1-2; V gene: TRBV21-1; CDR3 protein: ASSKISGARGGYT
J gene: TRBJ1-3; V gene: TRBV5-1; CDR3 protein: ASSLGDGQGLGNTIY
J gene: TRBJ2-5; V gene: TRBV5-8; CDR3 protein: ASSQGLAGSQETQY
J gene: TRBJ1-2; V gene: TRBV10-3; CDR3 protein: AISPGTGSYGYT
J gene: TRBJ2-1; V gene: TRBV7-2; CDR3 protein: ASSSRLEQF
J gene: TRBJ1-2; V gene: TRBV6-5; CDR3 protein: ASSLIQGASYT
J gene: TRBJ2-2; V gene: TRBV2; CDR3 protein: ASSDQGAGELF
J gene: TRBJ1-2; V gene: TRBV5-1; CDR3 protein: ASSPLEGSHGYT
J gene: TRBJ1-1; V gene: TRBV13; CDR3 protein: ASSLGFAHGARTEAF
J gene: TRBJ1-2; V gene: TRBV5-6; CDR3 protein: ASKQGQARRKTINYGYT
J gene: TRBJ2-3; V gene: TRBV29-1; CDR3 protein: SVVGEESTDTQY
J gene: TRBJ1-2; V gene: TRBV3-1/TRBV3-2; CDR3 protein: ASRLLSGTDYGYT
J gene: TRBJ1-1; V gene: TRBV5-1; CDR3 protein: ASSVTTGMNTEAF
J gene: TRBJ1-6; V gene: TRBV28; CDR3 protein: ASSSRQGRINSPLH
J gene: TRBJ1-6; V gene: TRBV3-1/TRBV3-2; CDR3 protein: ASSGAWGVQSSPLH
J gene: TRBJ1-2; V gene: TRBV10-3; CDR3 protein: AISATGGRDGYT
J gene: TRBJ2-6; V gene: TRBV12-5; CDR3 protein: ASGLAYNRESSGANVLT
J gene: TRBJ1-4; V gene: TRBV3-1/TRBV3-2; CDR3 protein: ASSFRTGFNEKLF
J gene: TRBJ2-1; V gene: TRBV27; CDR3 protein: ASRLGTGGSNEQF
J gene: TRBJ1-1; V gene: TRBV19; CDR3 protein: ASTLRGRSTEAF
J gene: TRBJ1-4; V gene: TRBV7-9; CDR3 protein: ASSSSALPRTGNEKLF
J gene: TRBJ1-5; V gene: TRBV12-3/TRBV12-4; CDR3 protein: ASSFTGPQH
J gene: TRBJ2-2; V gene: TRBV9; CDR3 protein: ASSLRLAEPTGELF
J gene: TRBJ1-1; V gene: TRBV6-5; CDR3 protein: ASRREATEAF
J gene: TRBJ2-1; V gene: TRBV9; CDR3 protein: ASSVAGASNEQF
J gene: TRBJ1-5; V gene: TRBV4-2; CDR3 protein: ASSPTGDRGLQPQH
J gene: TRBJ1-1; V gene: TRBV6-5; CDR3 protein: ASSNFAGETEAF
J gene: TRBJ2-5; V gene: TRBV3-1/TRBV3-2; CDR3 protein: ASSQNKETQY
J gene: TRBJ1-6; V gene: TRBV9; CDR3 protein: ASSGSGQSPLH
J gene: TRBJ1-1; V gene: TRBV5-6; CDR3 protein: ASSPTDRDLWDTEAF
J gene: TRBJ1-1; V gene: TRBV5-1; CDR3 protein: ASSLAGVLNTEAF
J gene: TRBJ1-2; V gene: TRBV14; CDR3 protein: ASSPRGDYGYT
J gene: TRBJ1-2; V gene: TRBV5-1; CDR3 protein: ASSLVAGSGYT
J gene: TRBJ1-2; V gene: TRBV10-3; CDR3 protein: AISEGGQGPPYGYT
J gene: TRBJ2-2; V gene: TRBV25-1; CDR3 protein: ASSETSGGWDTGELF
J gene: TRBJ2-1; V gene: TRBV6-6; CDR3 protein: ASSYTPGTGRNEQF
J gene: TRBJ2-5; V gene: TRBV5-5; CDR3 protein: ASSPRQGNRRETQY
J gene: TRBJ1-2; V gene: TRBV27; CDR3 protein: ASSSPEQGINYGYT
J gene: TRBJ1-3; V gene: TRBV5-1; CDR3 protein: ASSPVTGFSGNTIY
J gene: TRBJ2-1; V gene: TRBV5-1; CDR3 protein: ASSFLDNEQF
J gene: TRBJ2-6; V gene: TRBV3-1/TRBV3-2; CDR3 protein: ASSQYRTGFYSGANVLT
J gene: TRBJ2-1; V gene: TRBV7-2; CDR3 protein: ASSKGRGGQHNEQF
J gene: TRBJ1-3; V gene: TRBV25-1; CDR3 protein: ASRPRGTNSGNTIY
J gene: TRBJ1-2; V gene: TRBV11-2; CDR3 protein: ASSLMAEGYGYT
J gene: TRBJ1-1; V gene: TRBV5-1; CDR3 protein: ASSWGQGTLNTEAF
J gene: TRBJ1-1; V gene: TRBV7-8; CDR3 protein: ASSSRIGGANTEAF
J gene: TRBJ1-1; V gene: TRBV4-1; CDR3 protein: ASSHGTGYSMNTEAF